These 7 T cell receptor beta chains share one sample of origin, sequenced in a study of cytomegalovirus exposure and HLA in healthy donors. The study ran its PCR with 60 Vbeta and 13 Jbeta primers. Produced via immunoSEQ multiplex PCR; TCRdb's table is partial and in-frame only. Its listing shows about 160,000 clones. Sequences were obtained from PBMCs. These receptors were taken from a young man in good health and CMV-seronegative.

The chain recombines TRBV6-1 with TRBJ1-1; weak D call: TRBD1 (5 bases). Trimming pared 6 bases from V and 1 base from J, leaving 9 bases between. This CDR3 has 13 residues. From germline, CDR1 is MNHNS and CDR2 SASEGT. CDR3 loop: CASRGGGNTEAFF. CDR3 bases: TGTGCCAGCAGGGGGGGTGGGAACACTGAAGCTTTCTTT.

The chain combines TRBV28 with TRBJ2-5, with D perhaps matching TRBD2 (6 bases). The end of the DNA aligns better with TRBJ2-7, so the J call may be wrong. Germline-derived CDR1 and CDR2 are MDHEN and SYDVKM. There are 13 residues in the CDR3. CDR3 sequence reads: CASQPEGSYEQYF. The CDR3 DNA reads TGTGCCAGCCAACCGGAGGGATCCTACGAGCAGTACTTC.

The genes are TRBV6-1 and TRBJ2-5; 11 bases map to TRBD1. V trimming: 7 bases; J trimming: 6 bases; junction bases outside the gene matches: 10. CDR1 and CDR2 from the germline V gene are MNHNS and SASEGT. This CDR3 has 15 residues. The CDR3 here is CASIFFGQGAKTQYF. The DNA for the CDR3 is TGTGCCAGCATCTTCTTCGGACAGGGGGCAAAGACCCAGTACTTC.

CDR3 sequence: CASRPRTSGSNEQFF. CDR3 nucleotide sequence: TGTGCCAGCAGGCCCAGAACTAGCGGGAGCAATGAGCAGTTCTTC. This chain uses TRBV6-1 with TRBJ2-1; 11 nucleotides align to TRBD2. The germline V gene has CDR1 MNHNS and CDR2 SASEGT. Germline trimming cut 6 bases from V and 6 bases from J; bases unmatched to any gene: 7. The CDR3 sequence is 15 residues long.

V gene TRBV18 combines with J gene TRBJ2-7; 7 nucleotides match TRBD2. The trim removed 3 bases at V and 3 bases at J, leaving 8 bases unmatched. Germline CDR1 reads KGHSH; CDR2 reads LQKENI. The CDR3 contains 15 residues. CDR3 amino acids: CASSPTRRENYEQYF. The CDR3 DNA follows: TGTGCCAGCTCACCGACGAGGCGGGAGAACTACGAGCAGTACTTC.

This rearrangement joins TRBV9 to TRBJ1-1; TRBD1 matches at 8 bases. Trimming took 4 bases from V and 3 from J; bases not matched to a gene: 8. The CDR3 is 15 residues long. Germline values: CDR1 SGDLS, CDR2 YYNGEE. Here the CDR3 reads CASSPRDRGDTEAFF. The CDR3 nucleotides read TGTGCCAGCAGCCCCAGAGACAGGGGTGACACTGAAGCTTTCTTT.

V gene TRBV4-2 combines with J gene TRBJ2-2, with 10 bases that match TRBD2. The ends lost 3 bases at V and 4 bases at J; junction bases unmatched: 5. Per the germline V gene, CDR1 is LGHNA and CDR2 is YNFKEQ. The CDR3 is 16 residues long. The CDR3 region has the DNA TGTGCCAGCAGCCAGCTAGCGGGAGCGAGCACCGGGGAGCTGTTTTTT. Translating gives CASSQLAGASTGELFF.